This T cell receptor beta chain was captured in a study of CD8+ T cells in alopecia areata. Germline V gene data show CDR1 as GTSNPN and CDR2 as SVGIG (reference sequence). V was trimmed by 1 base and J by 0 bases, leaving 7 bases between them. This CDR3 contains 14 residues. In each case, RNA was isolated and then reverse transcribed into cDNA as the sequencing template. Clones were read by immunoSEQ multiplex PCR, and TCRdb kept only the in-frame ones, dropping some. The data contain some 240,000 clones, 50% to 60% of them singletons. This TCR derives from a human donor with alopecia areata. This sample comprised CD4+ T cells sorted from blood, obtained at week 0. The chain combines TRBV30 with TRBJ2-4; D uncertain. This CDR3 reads CAWSDSLAKNIQYF. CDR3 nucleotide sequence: TGTGCCTGGAGTGACTCCCTAGCCAAAAACATTCAGTACTTC.